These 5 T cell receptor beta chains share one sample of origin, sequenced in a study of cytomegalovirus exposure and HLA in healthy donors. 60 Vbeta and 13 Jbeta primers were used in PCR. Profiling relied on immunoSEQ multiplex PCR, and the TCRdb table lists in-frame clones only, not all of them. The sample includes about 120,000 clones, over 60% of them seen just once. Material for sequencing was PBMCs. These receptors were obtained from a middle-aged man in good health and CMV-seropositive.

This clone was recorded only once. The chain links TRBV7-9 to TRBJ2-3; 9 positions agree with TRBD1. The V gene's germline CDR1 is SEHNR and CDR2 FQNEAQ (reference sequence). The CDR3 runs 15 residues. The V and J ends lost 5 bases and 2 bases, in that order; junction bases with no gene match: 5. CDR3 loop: CASSTDRGPTDTQYF. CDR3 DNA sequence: TGTGCCAGCAGCACGGACAGGGGACCCACAGATACGCAGTATTTT.

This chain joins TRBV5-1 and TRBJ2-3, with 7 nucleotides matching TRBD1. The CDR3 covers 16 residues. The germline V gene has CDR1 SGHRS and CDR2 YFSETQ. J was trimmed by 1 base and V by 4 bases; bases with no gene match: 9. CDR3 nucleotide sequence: TGCGCCAGCAGCCCACCCCGACAGGGTGGCACAGATACGCAGTATTTT. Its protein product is CASSPPRQGGTDTQYF.

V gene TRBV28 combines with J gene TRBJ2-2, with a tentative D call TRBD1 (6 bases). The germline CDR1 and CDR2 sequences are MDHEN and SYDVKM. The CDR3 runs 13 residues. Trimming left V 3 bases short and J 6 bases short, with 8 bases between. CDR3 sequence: CASSFGGPGELFF. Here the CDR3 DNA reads TGTGCCAGCAGTTTTGGGGGCCCCGGGGAGCTGTTTTTT. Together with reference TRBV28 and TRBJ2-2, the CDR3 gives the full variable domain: DVKVTQSSRYLVKRTGEKVFLECVQDMDHENMFWYRQDPGLGLRLIYFSYDVKMKEKGDIPEGYSVSREKKERFSLILESASTNQTSMYLCASSFGGPGELFFGEGSRLTVL.

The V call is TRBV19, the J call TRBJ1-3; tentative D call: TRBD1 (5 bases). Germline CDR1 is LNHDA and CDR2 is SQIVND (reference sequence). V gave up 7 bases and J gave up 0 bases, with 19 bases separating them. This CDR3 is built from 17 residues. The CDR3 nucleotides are TGTGCCAGTATCGACAGACGGCGTTTGGACTCTGGAAACACCATATATTTT. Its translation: CASIDRRRLDSGNTIYF.

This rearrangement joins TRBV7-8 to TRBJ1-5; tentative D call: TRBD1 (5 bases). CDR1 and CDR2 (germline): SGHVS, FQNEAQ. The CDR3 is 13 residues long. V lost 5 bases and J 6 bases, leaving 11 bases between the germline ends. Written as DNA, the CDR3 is TGTGCCAGCAGCCTTCAGGGTGGTCAGCCCCAGCATTTT. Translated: CASSLQGGQPQHF. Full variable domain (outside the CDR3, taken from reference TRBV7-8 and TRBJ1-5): GAGVSQSPRYKVAKRGQDVALRCDPISGHVSLFWYQQALGQGPEFLTYFQNEAQLDKSGLPSDRFFAERPEGSVSTLKIQRTQQEDSAVYLCASSLQGGQPQHFGDGTRLSIL.